This T cell receptor beta chain was documented in a study of PD-1 blockade in classical Hodgkin lymphoma. Study-wide points: Patients excluded were those beginning nivolumab under 1 year after ASCT. Reports described newly diagnosed patients as having lower baseline TCR diversity than healthy donors. Baseline diversity resembling that of newly diagnosed patients was seen in complete responders.

The table lists this clone with a few counts. Its antigen is as yet unknown. The V gene's germline CDR1 is SQVTM and CDR2 ANQGSEA. CDR3 length equals 12 residues. The ends were cut back, 6 bases at V and 11 bases at J, with 16 bases in the middle. Clones were read by immunoSEQ multiplex PCR, and TCRdb kept only the in-frame ones, dropping some. Among 41,000 or so clones listed, nearly 70% were seen once. Noted time point: cycle 4 day 1 (C4D1), after less than 7 weeks of nivolumab. Every patient experienced relapse after autologous stem cell transplantation, and brentuximab vedotin exposure varied. The rearrangement links TRBV29-1 to TRBJ1-4; the D gene is possibly TRBD1 (5 bases). This clonotype originated in a human donor with classical Hodgkin lymphoma. Here the sequenced sample was peripheral blood mononuclear cells (PBMCs), taken before the fourth cycle of nivolumab. The chain's CDR3 is CSVAQGVGKLFF. For the CDR3, the DNA is TGCAGCGTAGCCCAAGGGGTCGGGAAACTGTTTTTT.